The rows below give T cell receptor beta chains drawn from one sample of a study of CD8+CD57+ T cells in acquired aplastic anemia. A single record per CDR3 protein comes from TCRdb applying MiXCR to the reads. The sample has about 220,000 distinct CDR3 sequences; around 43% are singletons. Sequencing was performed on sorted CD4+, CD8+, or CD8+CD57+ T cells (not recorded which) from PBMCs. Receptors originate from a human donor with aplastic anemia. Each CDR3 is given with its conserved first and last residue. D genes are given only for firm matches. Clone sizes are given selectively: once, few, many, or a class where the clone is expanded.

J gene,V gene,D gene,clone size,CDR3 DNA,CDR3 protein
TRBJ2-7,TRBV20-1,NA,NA,TGCAGTGGCACGTCGAGGGGGAAAACTAACAGGGACGAGCAGTACTTC,CSGTSRGKTNRDEQYF
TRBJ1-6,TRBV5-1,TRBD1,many,TGCGCCAGCACCCTAGGGACAGGGCTAGATTCACCCCTCCACTTT,CASTLGTGLDSPLHF
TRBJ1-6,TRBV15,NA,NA,NA,CATSRLAGEEQFFGPGKLSPLHF
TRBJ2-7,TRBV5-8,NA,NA,TGTGCCAGCAGCCCTGTGGGGGACGAGCAGTACTTC,CASSPVGDEQYF
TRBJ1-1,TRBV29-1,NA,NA,TGCAGCGTTGACCCTACAGGGGAAGCTTTCTTT,CSVDPTGEAFF
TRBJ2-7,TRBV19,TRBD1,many,TGTGCCAGCGAACAGGGGAGCGAGCAGTACTTC,CASEQGSEQYF
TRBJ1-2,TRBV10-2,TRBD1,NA,TGCGCCAGCAGTGAAGACAGGGTAGGCGGAGGCTACACCTTC,CASSEDRVGGGYTF
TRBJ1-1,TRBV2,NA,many,TGTGCCAGCGCCAAGGCTACTGAAGCTTTCTTT,CASAKATEAFF
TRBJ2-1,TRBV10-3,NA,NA,TGTGCCATCAAGGGAATAGGGAATGAGCAGTTCTTC,CAIKGIGNEQFF
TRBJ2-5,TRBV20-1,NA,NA,TGCAGTGTTTCGCAAGAGACCCAGTACTTC,CSVSQETQYF
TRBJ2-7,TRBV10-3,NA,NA,TGTGCCATCAGTTGGACCCAGGGGAGCTCCTACGAGCAGTACTTC,CAISWTQGSSYEQYF
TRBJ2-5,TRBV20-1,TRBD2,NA,TGCAGTGCTAGACCCCCGGGGGGTCCGGAGACCCAGTACTTC,CSARPPGGPETQYF
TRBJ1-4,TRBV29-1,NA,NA,TGCAGCGTTAGCCGGGGAAGTGAAAAACTGTTTTTT,CSVSRGSEKLFF
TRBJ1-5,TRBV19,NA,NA,TGTGCCAGTAGTATAAAGGACGACAATCAGCCCCAGCATTTT,CASSIKDDNQPQHF
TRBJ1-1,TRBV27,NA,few,TGTGCCAGCGCCGAAGTCTCGAACACTGAAGCTTTCTTT,CASAEVSNTEAFF
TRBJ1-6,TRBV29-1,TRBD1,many,TGCAGCGTTGAGGGCAGGGGGACGAGCTCCTATAATTCACCCCTCCACTTT,CSVEGRGTSSYNSPLHF
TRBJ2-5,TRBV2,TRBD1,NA,TGTGCCAGCAGTGAAGCCCGGACAGGGGGCAATCAGCCCCAGTACTTC,CASSEARTGGNQPQYF
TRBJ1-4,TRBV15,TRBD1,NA,TGTGCCACCAGCAGACCTACCGGGACAGGGGTTGAAAAACTGTTTTTT,CATSRPTGTGVEKLFF
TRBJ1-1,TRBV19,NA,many,TGTGCCAGTAGTATAGCTCTGGGACGAAGGAACACTGAAGCTTTCTTT,CASSIALGRRNTEAFF
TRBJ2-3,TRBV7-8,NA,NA,TGTGCCAGCAGCCCGACTAGGGCAGCAGATACGCAGTATTTT,CASSPTRAADTQYF
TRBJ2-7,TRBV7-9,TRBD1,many,TGTGCCAGTAGTCCACGGGACAGGGCCTACGAGCAGTACTTC,CASSPRDRAYEQYF
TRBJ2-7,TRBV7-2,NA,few,TGTGCCAGCAGCTTAGCGGTCGGGGTTTTGTACTTC,CASSLAVGVLYF
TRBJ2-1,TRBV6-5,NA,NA,TGTGCCAGCAGGCGTTCGGATACGGGTGAGCAGTTCTTC,CASRRSDTGEQFF
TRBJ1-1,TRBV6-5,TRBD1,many,TGTGCCAGCAGTAGGGACAGGAAGAACACTGAAGCTTTCTTT,CASSRDRKNTEAFF
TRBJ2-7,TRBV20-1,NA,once,TGCAGTGCTAGAGACGGGTGGTCGGATCAGCCCGAGCAGTACTTC,CSARDGWSDQPEQYF
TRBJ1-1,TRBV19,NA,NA,TGTGCCAGTCGTCCGGGGCCCATGAACACTGAAGCTTTCTTT,CASRPGPMNTEAFF
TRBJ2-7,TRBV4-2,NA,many,TGTGCCAGCAGCCCAAAGCTGGCGGCACCCTACGAGCAGTACTTC,CASSPKLAAPYEQYF
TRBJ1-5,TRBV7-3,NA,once,TGTGCCAGCAGCTCCGACCCCAACATGTCGAACAATCAGCCCCAGCATTTT,CASSSDPNMSNNQPQHF
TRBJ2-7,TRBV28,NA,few,TGTGCCAGCAGTATTAGTGGGACGTTTGCCGAGCAGTACTTC,CASSISGTFAEQYF
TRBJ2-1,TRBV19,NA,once,TGTGCCAGTAGCGGAATCTTCTTCTCCTACAATGAGCAGTTCTTC,CASSGIFFSYNEQFF
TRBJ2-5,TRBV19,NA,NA,TGTGCCAGTAGTATGGGGGCTCAAGAGACCCAGTACTTC,CASSMGAQETQYF
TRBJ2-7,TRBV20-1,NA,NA,TGCAGTGCTAGCGGGGTCAGCTCCTACGAGCAGTACTTC,CSASGVSSYEQYF
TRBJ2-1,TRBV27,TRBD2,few,TGTGCCAGCAGGAGCAGACCGGGACTAGCGGGTAATGAGCAGTTCTTC,CASRSRPGLAGNEQFF
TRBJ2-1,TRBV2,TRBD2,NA,TGTGCCAGCAGTGAAAGGGGGGCTAGCGGGATCCTCTACAATGAGCAGTTCTTC,CASSERGASGILYNEQFF
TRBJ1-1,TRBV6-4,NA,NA,TGTGCCAGCAGTTACTCGACAGTGGGGTCCCCAGCTTTCTTT,CASSYSTVGSPAFF
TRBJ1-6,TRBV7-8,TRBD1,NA,TGTGCCAGCAGCTACGGGACAGGGCTGTCACCCCTCCACTTT,CASSYGTGLSPLHF
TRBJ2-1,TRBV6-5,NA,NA,TGTGCCAGCATCGGTAGGTCCGATGAGCAGTTCTTC,CASIGRSDEQFF
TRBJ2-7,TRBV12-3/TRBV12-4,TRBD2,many,TGTGCCAGCAGTTCCACTAGCGGGGGCGACGAGCAGTACTTC,CASSSTSGGDEQYF
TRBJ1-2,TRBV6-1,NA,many,TGTGCCAGCAGTGACCAGCAATTAACAGGGAGGTATGGCTACACCTTC,CASSDQQLTGRYGYTF
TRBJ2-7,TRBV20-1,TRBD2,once,TGCAGTGCTACGACTAGCGGGGTGTCCTACGAGCAGTACTTC,CSATTSGVSYEQYF
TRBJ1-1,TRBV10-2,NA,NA,TGCGCCAGCAGTGAGTCGACCCTACGGACTGAAGCTTTCTTT,CASSESTLRTEAFF
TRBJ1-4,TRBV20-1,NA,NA,TGCAGTGCTAGAAAAGGGGCGTACGAAAAACTGTTTTTT,CSARKGAYEKLFF
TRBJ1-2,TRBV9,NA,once,TGTGCCAGCAGCGTAGAAGGCAGGGTGACAGATACGCAGTATGGCTACACCTTC,CASSVEGRVTDTQYGYTF
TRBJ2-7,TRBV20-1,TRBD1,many,TGCAGTGCTAGCGGACAGGGAGATACCTACGAGCAGTACTTC,CSASGQGDTYEQYF
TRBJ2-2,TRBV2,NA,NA,TGTGCCAGCAGTGTTACCGGGGAGCTGTTTTTT,CASSVTGELFF
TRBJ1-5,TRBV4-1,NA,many,TGCGCCAGCAGCCAAGTGTCTGGGAATCAGCCCCAGCATTTT,CASSQVSGNQPQHF
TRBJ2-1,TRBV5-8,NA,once,TGTGCCAGCAGCTTGAGAGGAAACAATGAGCAGTTCTTC,CASSLRGNNEQFF
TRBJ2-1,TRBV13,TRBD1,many,TGTGCCAGCAGCCCGCCGGACAGGAGCTCCTACAATGAGCAGTTCTTC,CASSPPDRSSYNEQFF
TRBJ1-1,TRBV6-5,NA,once,TGTGCCAGCAGAAGCACAGGACGGTACACTGAAGCTTTCTTT,CASRSTGRYTEAFF